This T cell receptor beta chain was identified in a study of blood T cells in healthy people across ages. Study outcomes and limitations: Higher diversity and more naive CD4+ cells were features of long-lived donors, compared to aged donors. Age showed a roughly linear inverse relationship with TCR beta diversity per million T cells. The study lacked donor CMV status, which possibly confounded expanded clonotype changes.

With a J-beta primer mix and a sample-barcoded 5' primer, a second PCR ran about 7 to 12 cycles. TCRdb independently ran MiXCR on the 5' RACE reads; one entry per CDR3 protein. There are approximately 800,000 distinct CDR3 sequences in the sample; more than 55% occur only once, and 20% to 30% lies in the top ten. The CDR3 has 17 amino acids. In germline, CDR1 is DFQATT, CDR2 SNEGSKA (reference sequence). Trimming removed 6 bases from V and 5 bases from J; junction bases left unmatched: 21. No fewer than 6 micrograms of total RNA were isolated from every sample. At least ten counts were recorded for this clonotype. What it binds is unknown.

Sequencing was done on a sample of blood. The gene calls are TRBV20-1 and TRBJ1-2; 7 bases line up with TRBD1. The sequence was collected from a man aged 40-49 years in good health. CDR3 in amino acids: CSAGTQGDLSLVYGYTF. The CDR3 DNA follows: TGCAGTGCCGGGACCCAGGGGGATTTGAGCTTAGTATATGGCTACACCTTC.